This T cell receptor beta chain stems from a study of blood T cell repertoires in COVID-19. Overall study: Specimens from acute and convalescent COVID-19 originated in the United States, Italy and Spain. The cDNA or gDNA used as material had been derived from T cells, B-cell-depleted T cells, or PBMCs.

Authors' data handling: Estimated nucleated cell counts came from reference gene primer amplification. Only in-frame clones appear in the TCRdb table, and some are missing; sequencing was by immunoSEQ multiplex PCR. For V, J and clone size, that table is used; D and trimming come from the DNA. The top ten clones hold roughly 3.7% of a sample with around 130,000 clones, about 88% of them seen once. Per germline, CDR1 SGHDT and CDR2 YYEEEE. V was cut by 3 bases and J by 4 bases, with 15 bases left in between. The CDR3 contains 15 residues. This clonotype originated in a man in his fifties or sixties with active COVID-19. This chain links TRBV5-6 with TRBJ2-3; D may be TRBD2 (6 bases). The sample was peripheral blood. CDR3 sequence reads: CASSSGTGYPDTQYF. As DNA, the CDR3 is TGTGCCAGCAGCTCCGGGACTGGGTACCCAGATACGCAGTATTTT.